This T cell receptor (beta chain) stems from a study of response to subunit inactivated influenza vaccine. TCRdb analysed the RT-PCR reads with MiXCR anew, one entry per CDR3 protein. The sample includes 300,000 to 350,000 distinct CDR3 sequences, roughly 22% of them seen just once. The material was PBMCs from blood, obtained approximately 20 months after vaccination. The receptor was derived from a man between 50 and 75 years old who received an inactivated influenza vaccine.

The CDR3 here is CASSYTTGGTDTQYF. The CDR3 nucleotides are TGTGCCAGCAGTTACACCACAGGGGGCACAGATACGCAGTATTTT. The J gene is TRBJ2-3, the V gene TRBV6-5; 7 bases match TRBD1. Germline values: CDR1 MNHEY, CDR2 SVGAGI. V lost 2 bases to trimming and J lost 1 base; unmatched junction nucleotides: 3. The CDR3 covers 15 residues.